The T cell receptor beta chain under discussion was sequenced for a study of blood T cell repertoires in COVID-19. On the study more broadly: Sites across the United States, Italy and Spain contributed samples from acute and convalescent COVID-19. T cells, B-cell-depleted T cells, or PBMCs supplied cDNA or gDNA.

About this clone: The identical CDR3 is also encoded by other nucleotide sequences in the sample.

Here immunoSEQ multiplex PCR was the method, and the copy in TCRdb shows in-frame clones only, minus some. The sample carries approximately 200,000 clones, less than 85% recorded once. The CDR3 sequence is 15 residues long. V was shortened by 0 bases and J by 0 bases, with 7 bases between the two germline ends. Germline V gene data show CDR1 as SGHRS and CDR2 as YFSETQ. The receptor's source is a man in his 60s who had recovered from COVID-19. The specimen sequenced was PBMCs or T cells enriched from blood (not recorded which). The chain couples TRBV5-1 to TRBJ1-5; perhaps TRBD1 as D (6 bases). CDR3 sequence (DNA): TGCGCCAGCAGCTTGGAAGGGGGTAGCAATCAGCCCCAGCATTTT. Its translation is CASSLEGGSNQPQHF. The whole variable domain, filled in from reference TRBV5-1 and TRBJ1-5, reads KAGVTQTPRYLIKTRGQQVTLSCSPISGHRSVSWYQQTPGQGLQFLFEYFSETQRNKGNFPGRFSGRQFSNSRSEMNVSTLELGDSALYLCASSLEGGSNQPQHFGDGTRLSIL.